Following are 31 T cell receptor beta chains from one sample sequenced in a study of regulatory T cells in long-lasting Graves disease. Both iRepertoire HTBI primers and Arm-PCR of CDR3 regions were used to build the TCR beta libraries. TCRdb passed the multiplex PCR reads through MiXCR, listing each CDR3 protein once. The sample gives hundreds of thousands of distinct CDR3 sequences, roughly a sixth of which show up once; 25% is in the top ten. Time point described: newly diagnosed GD, antithyroid drugs for less than 3 months. From RNA extracted from PBMCs, the TCR library was made. The same sample was also used in a study of T cells in Graves' hyperthyroidism and ophthalmopathy.

The input for sequencing was peripheral blood mononuclear cells (PBMCs), taken at new diagnosis, from a patient treated with antithyroid drugs. The receptors were sampled from a woman aged 35-60 years with Graves disease.

This clonotype has at least ten counts. The chain has TRBV3-1 and TRBJ1-1; TRBD1 agrees at 7 bases. The CDR3 covers 13 residues. Germline lookup yields CDR1 LGHDT and CDR2 YNNKEL (reference sequence). With V trimmed by 3 bases and J by 4 bases, 2 bases remained unmatched. In DNA, the CDR3 is TGTGCCAGCAGCCAGAGGGGGCCCACTGAAGCTTTCTTT. Translated, it gives CASSQRGPTEAFF.

This clonotype was seen a handful of times. This chain joins TRBV7-2 and TRBJ1-1; D may be TRBD1 (5 bases). The CDR3 is 18 residues long. Between the trimmed V and J ends, which lost 2 bases and 0 bases, there was a span of 19 bases. Germline CDR1 reads SGHTA; CDR2 reads FQGNSA. CDR3 DNA sequence: TGTGCCAGCAGCTTAACTATTAAATCGGCAGGGATGAACACTGAAGCTTTCTTT. Its protein is CASSLTIKSAGMNTEAFF.

V usage is TRBV12-3 or TRBV12-4 and J usage is TRBJ2-5; 10 bases are shared with TRBD1. The CDR3 runs 14 residues. The V gene end was trimmed by 3 bases and the J gene end by 5 bases; junction bases not matched to a gene: 3. In DNA, the CDR3 is TGTGCCAGCAGTTTGGGACAGGGGTGGGAGACCCAGTACTTC. Its translation is CASSLGQGWETQYF.

The chain recombines TRBV28 with TRBJ1-6; tentatively, D is TRBD1 (6 bases). The CDR3 totals 14 residues. CDR1 is MDHEN and CDR2 is SYDVKM in the germline V gene. V lost 5 bases and J 9 bases, leaving 14 bases between the germline ends. Here the CDR3 reads CASSPGLDSSPLHF. The CDR3 coding sequence is TGTGCCAGCAGTCCCGGGCTGGACAGTTCACCCCTCCACTTT.

This clonotype was recorded at least ten times. This chain uses TRBV20-1 with TRBJ2-7; TRBD1 aligns across 9 bases. This CDR3 has 14 amino acids. V lost 5 bases and J lost 6; bases outside the gene matches: 11. Germline V CDR1 and CDR2: DFQATT, SNEGSKA (reference sequence). DNA of the CDR3: TGCAGTGCTCGGCGAGGGACAGGGAATCCCGAGCAGTACTTC. Encoded protein: CSARRGTGNPEQYF.

This clonotype was counted many times. The rearrangement joins TRBV6-1 to TRBJ2-3; maybe TRBD2 (5 bases). The V gene's germline CDR1 is MNHNS and CDR2 SASEGT. The CDR3 extends over 16 amino acids. With 4 bases removed from V and 1 base from J, the gap between germline ends came to 15 bases. CDR3 coding DNA: TGTGCCAGCAGTGCCCATATCAGCGGTGGCACAGATACGCAGTATTTT. Translating it yields CASSAHISGGTDTQYF.

The chain is built from TRBV27 and TRBJ1-2, with no clear D. CDR3 size: 13 residues. The V gene lost 6 bases and the J gene lost 4 bases, with 12 bases spanning the gap. Germline values: CDR1 MNHEY, CDR2 SMNVEV (reference sequence). This CDR3 is CASRQFDGYGYTF. As DNA, the CDR3 is TGTGCCAGCAGACAGTTTGACGGCTATGGCTACACCTTC.

In this sample, this clonotype turned up a few times. V and J are TRBV27 and TRBJ1-6; D is perhaps TRBD1 (6 bases). The CDR3 runs 17 residues. V gave up 3 bases and J gave up 6 bases, with 18 bases separating them. Germline V gene lookup returns CDR1 MNHEY and CDR2 SMNVEV (reference sequence). The CDR3 spells CASSFRVRGGFNSPLHF. Here the CDR3 DNA reads TGTGCCAGCAGTTTTCGGGTCAGGGGAGGGTTTAATTCACCCCTCCACTTT.

There are many counts of this clonotype. J is TRBJ1-1 and V is TRBV2, with TRBD1 matching over 8 bases. Germline V gene sequence: CDR1 SNHLY, CDR2 FYNNEI. Trimming cost V 11 bases and J 6 bases; bases outside gene matches: 14. The CDR3 length is 14 residues. CDR3 in amino acids: CAGNQGAIYAEAFF. The CDR3 DNA follows: TGTGCCGGCAATCAGGGGGCGATCTACGCTGAAGCTTTCTTT.

This clonotype has ten or more counts. The chain couples TRBV12-3 or TRBV12-4 to TRBJ1-4; D is possibly TRBD1 (5 bases). V was clipped by 2 bases and J by 5 bases, with 12 bases between them. This CDR3 is built from 15 residues. CDR3 protein: CASSLRRDPNEKLFF. CDR3 DNA: TGTGCCAGCAGTTTAAGGAGGGACCCAAATGAAAAACTGTTTTTT.

This clonotype occurred many times. The V and J genes are TRBV30 and TRBJ1-4; D is perhaps TRBD1 (6 bases). Germline lookup yields CDR1 GTSNPN and CDR2 SVGIG (reference sequence). The CDR3 loop spans 13 amino acids. The germline V and J ends were trimmed by 2 bases and 5 bases, with 9 bases remaining between them. CDR3 coding DNA: TGTGCCTGGAGTAGGGACACAAATGAAAAACTGTTTTTT. Its protein is CAWSRDTNEKLFF.

Concerning this clonotype itself: Possible read error: a much larger clone is one base away. The chain employs TRBV7-2 and TRBJ2-6; either TRBD1 or TRBD2 may fit D (5 bases each). This CDR3 is built from 13 residues. Germline V lookup: CDR1 SGHTA, CDR2 FQGNSA. CDR3 DNA sequence: TGTGCCAGCAGCGTCGACGGGGCCAACGTCCCGACTTTC. Translation: CASSVDGANVPTF. Based on the CDR3 plus reference TRBV7-2 and TRBJ2-6, the full variable domain is GAGVSQSPSNKVTEKGKDVELRCDPISGHTALYWYRQSLGQGLEFLIYFQGNSAPDKSGLPSDRFSAERTGGSVSTLTIQRTQQEDSAVYLCASSVDGANVPTFGAGSRLTVL.

Comments on this clonotype: A much larger clone differs from this one at a single base, so this may be a read error. The chain recombines TRBV28 with TRBJ2-1, with 10 bases fitting TRBD2. The DNA matches TRBJ2-7 better at its end, which makes the J call doubtful. CDR1 is MDHEN and CDR2 is SYDVKM in the germline V gene. The length of the CDR3 is 14 residues. The CDR3 bases are TGTGCCAGCAGCCTCGGACTAGCGGTAAATGAGCAGTACTTC. The encoded protein is CASSLGLAVNEQYF.

Worth noting for this clonotype: This probably arose from a read error, given a far larger clone one base away. Here the CDR3 DNA reads TGTGCCAGCAGTTTTTTGGCGGGGGGGGAGACCCTGTACTTC. Residues: CASSFLAGGETLYF. V and J are TRBV28 and TRBJ2-1; 9 bases match TRBD2. The CDR3 sequence is 14 residues long. CDR1 and CDR2 (germline): MDHEN, SYDVKM. The whole variable domain, filled in from reference TRBV28 and TRBJ2-1, reads DVKVTQSSRYLVKRTGEKVFLECVQDMDHENMFWYRQDPGLGLRLIYFSYDVKMKEKGDIPEGYSVSREKKERFSLILESASTNQTSMYLCASSFLAGGETLYFGPGTRLTVL.

This clonotype was picked up many times. The chain couples TRBV3-1 to TRBJ1-2; tentative D call: TRBD1 (6 bases). The CDR3 consists of 13 residues. Germline CDR1 and CDR2: LGHDT and YNNKEL (reference sequence). V was shortened by 5 bases and J by 5 bases, with 12 bases between the two germline ends. The CDR3 spells CASSADSLYGYTF. Written as DNA, the CDR3 is TGTGCCAGCAGCGCGGACAGTTTGTATGGCTACACCTTC.

This clonotype was recorded at least ten times. The V gene is TRBV28, the J gene TRBJ2-7; 9 bases are shared with TRBD1. Unmatched junction bases numbered 9, after V lost 4 bases and J lost 5 bases. This CDR3 has 15 residues. Germline-derived CDR1 and CDR2 are MDHEN and SYDVKM. The CDR3 loop is CASSSPGQGRHEQYF. In nucleotides, the CDR3 is TGTGCCAGCAGTTCACCGGGACAGGGAAGGCACGAGCAGTACTTC.

The chain couples TRBV14 to TRBJ2-7; the D is unclear. The germline V gene encodes CDR1 SGHDN and CDR2 FVKESK. The CDR3 has 11 residues. Trimming took off 1 base at V and 7 bases at J, with 5 bases between the two ends. The DNA of the CDR3 is TGTGCCAGCAGCCAAGGTTGGGAGCAGTACTTC. Protein: CASSQGWEQYF.

The genes are TRBV19 and TRBJ1-5, with unresolved D. The CDR3 extends over 15 amino acids. Trimming left V 1 base short and J 3 bases short, with 10 bases between. Germline V lookup: CDR1 LNHDA, CDR2 SQIVND (reference sequence). The CDR3 DNA reads TGTGCCAGTAGTATAGTTTGGACCCTCAATCAGCCCCAGCATTTT. Amino acids: CASSIVWTLNQPQHF.

In this sample, this clonotype turned up many times. V usage is TRBV3-1 and J usage is TRBJ2-5; D is undetermined. The length of the CDR3 is 15 residues. The ends were cut back, 4 bases at V and 5 bases at J, with 17 bases in the middle. The germline V gene has CDR1 LGHDT and CDR2 YNNKEL (reference sequence). The CDR3: CASSPTPRLHETQYF. The CDR3 region has the DNA TGTGCCAGCAGCCCAACCCCAAGGCTCCACGAGACCCAGTACTTC.

This clonotype was observed a few times. The chain joins TRBV12-3 or TRBV12-4 to TRBJ2-2; no reliable D call. This CDR3 has 11 amino acids. The V gene lost 2 bases and the J gene lost 9 bases, with 4 bases spanning the gap. Here the CDR3 reads CASSLSRELFF. The DNA of the CDR3 is TGTGCCAGCAGTTTAAGCCGGGAGCTGTTTTTT.

This clonotype occurred many times. The J gene is TRBJ1-3, the V gene TRBV5-1; D is possibly TRBD1 (6 bases). This CDR3 spans 16 amino acids. With 3 bases removed from V and 4 bases from J, the gap between germline ends came to 17 bases. Germline assignment: CDR1 SGHRS and CDR2 YFSETQ. The chain's CDR3 is CASSSSDSRTGNTIYF. DNA for the CDR3: TGCGCCAGCAGCTCATCGGACAGCCGAACGGGAAACACCATATATTTT.

This clonotype has ten or more counts. The chain links TRBV7-9 to TRBJ1-1, with 7 bases fitting TRBD1. Germline loops: CDR1 SEHNR, CDR2 FQNEAQ (reference sequence). CDR3 size: 14 residues. With V trimmed by 4 bases and J by 7 bases, 9 bases remained unmatched. For the CDR3, the DNA is TGTGCCAGCAGCTCCTACAGGGGAAGGGGTGAAGCTTTCTTT. This translates into CASSSYRGRGEAFF.

On this clonotype itself: This sequence may be a read error, since a much larger clone differs from it by one base. Since no conserved phenylalanine or tryptophan closes the CDR3, a read error is the likely cause. This chain connects TRBV7-9 to TRBJ1-2; D uncertain. Germline loops: CDR1 SEHNR, CDR2 FQNEAQ (reference sequence). The V end was cut by 5 bases, the J end by 7 bases, with 17 bases between. The CDR3 sequence is 14 residues long. CDR3 in DNA: TGTGCCAGCAGCCCGCCTGTGATGGTATCTGGCTACACCCTC. As protein: CASSPPVMVSGYTL.

This clonotype has only a few counts. The chain has TRBV4-1 and TRBJ2-5, with 8 nucleotides matching TRBD1. There are 16 residues in the CDR3. With 0 bases clipped from V and 3 bases from J, the junction kept 6 bases outside the gene matches. Germline V gene lookup returns CDR1 MGHRA and CDR2 YSYEKL. The CDR3 DNA reads TGCGCCAGCAGCCAAGATTTCGGACAGGGAAAAGAGACCCAGTACTTC. Protein product: CASSQDFGQGKETQYF.

The chain carries TRBV5-6 and TRBJ1-2; tentatively, D is TRBD1 (6 bases). The V end lost 1 base, the J end lost 0 bases, and 13 bases lay between the germline ends. This CDR3 spans 16 amino acids. Per the germline V gene, CDR1 is SGHDT and CDR2 is YYEEEE. In nucleotides, the CDR3 is TGTGCCAGCAGCTTGATGGGGACACCGGCTAACTATGGCTACACCTTC. Protein sequence: CASSLMGTPANYGYTF.

This clonotype has at least ten counts. J is TRBJ2-7 and V is TRBV5-1; no reliable D call. There are 13 residues in the CDR3. CDR1 and CDR2 from the germline V gene are SGHRS and YFSETQ. V lost 0 bases to trimming and J lost 2 bases, with 6 bases between them. The CDR3 reads CASSLAVTYEQYF. CDR3 DNA: TGCGCCAGCAGCTTGGCTGTAACCTACGAGCAGTACTTC.

This clonotype was counted ten times or more. The genes are TRBV29-1 and TRBJ2-3; D gene uncertain. The germline V gene has CDR1 SQVTM and CDR2 ANQGSEA. Trimming removed 1 base at V and 2 bases at J, with 4 bases between. The length of the CDR3 is 12 residues. The CDR3 nucleotides are TGCAGCGTTGAAGGGAACACAGATACGCAGTATTTT. Its protein product is CSVEGNTDTQYF.

V gene TRBV19 combines with J gene TRBJ2-5; 7 bases agree with TRBD2. V lost 7 bases to trimming and J lost 2 bases; unmatched junction nucleotides: 4. The CDR3 extends over 13 amino acids. The germline V gene has CDR1 LNHDA and CDR2 SQIVND (reference sequence). CDR3 coding DNA: TGTGCCAGTAATCCAGCGGGACAAGAGACCCAGTACTTC. As protein: CASNPAGQETQYF.

CDR3 loop: CASSPSTGGGETQYF. As DNA, the CDR3 is TGTGCCAGCAGCCCGTCGACAGGGGGGGGGGAGACCCAGTACTTC. This chain links TRBV5-4 with TRBJ2-5; 9 bases are shared with TRBD1. This CDR3 comprises 15 residues. Looked up from germline, CDR1 is SGHNT and CDR2 is YYREEE (reference sequence). Trimming removed 4 bases from V and 5 bases from J; junction bases left unmatched: 9.

V gene TRBV28 combines with J gene TRBJ2-7; a possible D gene is TRBD2 (5 bases). The CDR3 sequence is 14 residues long. Looked up from germline, CDR1 is MDHEN and CDR2 is SYDVKM. V gave up 5 bases and J gave up 3 bases, with 14 bases separating them. This CDR3 reads CASSDPGGLYEQYF. In DNA form, the CDR3 reads TGTGCCAGCAGTGATCCAGGTGGACTCTACGAGCAGTACTTC. Complete variable domain (other parts from reference TRBV28 and TRBJ2-7): DVKVTQSSRYLVKRTGEKVFLECVQDMDHENMFWYRQDPGLGLRLIYFSYDVKMKEKGDIPEGYSVSREKKERFSLILESASTNQTSMYLCASSDPGGLYEQYFGPGTRLTVT.

The sample holds a few counts of this clonotype. Just one base apart from a much larger clone, this may be a read error. V usage is TRBV28 and J usage is TRBJ2-7; the D is unclear. Germline CDR1 reads MDHEN; CDR2 reads SYDVKM. Trimming removed 8 bases at V and 2 bases at J, with 10 bases between. The CDR3 has 12 residues. The CDR3 DNA follows: TGTGCCAGCGGAGAAGGACCCTACGAGCAGTACTTC. Its translation is CASGEGPYEQYF. Drawing the rest from reference TRBV28 and TRBJ2-7, the complete variable domain is DVKVTQSSRYLVKRTGEKVFLECVQDMDHENMFWYRQDPGLGLRLIYFSYDVKMKEKGDIPEGYSVSREKKERFSLILESASTNQTSMYLCASGEGPYEQYFGPGTRLTVT.